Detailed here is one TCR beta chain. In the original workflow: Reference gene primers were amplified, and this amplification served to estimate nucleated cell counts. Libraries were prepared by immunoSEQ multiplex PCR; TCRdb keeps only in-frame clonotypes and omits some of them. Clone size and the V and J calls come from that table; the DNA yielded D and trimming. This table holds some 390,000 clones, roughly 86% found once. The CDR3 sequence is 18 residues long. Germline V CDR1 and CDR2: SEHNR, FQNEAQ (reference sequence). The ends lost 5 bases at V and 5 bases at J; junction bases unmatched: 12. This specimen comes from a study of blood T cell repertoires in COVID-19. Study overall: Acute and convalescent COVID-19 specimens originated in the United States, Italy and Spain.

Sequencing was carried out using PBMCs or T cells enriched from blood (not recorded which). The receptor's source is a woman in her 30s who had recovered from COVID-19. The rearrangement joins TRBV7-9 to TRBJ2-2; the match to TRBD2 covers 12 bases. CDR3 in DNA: TGTGCCAGCAGCCGGCCCCGACTAGCGGGGGCCCAAACCGGGGAGCTGTTTTTT. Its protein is CASSRPRLAGAQTGELFF.